Each of the 20 T cell receptor beta chains below was sequenced from the same sample in a study of human T cells and chemical hapten exposure (dated by TCRdb to about 2021). The sample's time point label, in plain terms: patch test 3, about 24 weeks after DPC sensitization. The intended sense of this specimen's treatment or condition label: therapeutic diphenylcyclopropenone sensitization with weekly scalp DPC. Library prep was done by RACE. These reads were obtained on a NextSeq 500. The public reads were quality trimmed at Q25 with fastp and then assembled into clones with MiXCR by TCRdb, keeping productive beta chains. Each CDR3 protein gets just one entry, which takes the most common genes and DNA from the rows behind it. The sample profile shows about 90,000 distinct CDR3 sequences; about 11% of them were found once. The ten most abundant clones make up about 0.95% of the sample. The sample was whole blood, taken in connection with sensitization to the hapten diphenylcyclopropenone (DPC). Receptors originate from a woman aged 30 to 39 with alopecia areata. Some clones in this sample may be carry-over from other donors' samples.

This clonotype was found many times. The chain carries TRBV11-2 and TRBJ1-1; no reliable D call. The CDR3 runs to 12 residues. V lost 2 bases to trimming and J lost 6 bases, with 7 bases between them. Per germline, CDR1 SGHAT and CDR2 FQNNGV. Here the CDR3 reads CASSLIVAEAFF. For the CDR3, the DNA is TGTGCCAGCAGCTTAATAGTCGCTGAAGCTTTCTTT.

This clonotype was seen a handful of times. The chain uses TRBV19 and TRBJ1-5; D is possibly TRBD1 (5 bases). Trimming took 6 bases from V and 3 from J, leaving 15 bases between them. The CDR3 extends over 15 amino acids. Germline V gives CDR1 LNHDA, CDR2 SQIVND (reference sequence). The CDR3 reads CASSREGRHNQPQHF. The CDR3 DNA reads TGTGCCAGTAGCCGGGAGGGACGGCACAATCAGCCCCAGCATTTT.

This chain connects TRBV3-1 to TRBJ2-7, with TRBD1 matching over 8 bases. CDR1 is LGHDT, CDR2 YNNKEL, per germline (reference sequence). Trimming took 5 bases from V and 2 from J; bases not matched to a gene: 5. The CDR3 spans 14 residues. The CDR3 sequence is CASSTLTGAYEQYF. As DNA, the CDR3 is TGTGCCAGCAGCACCCTGACAGGGGCCTACGAGCAGTACTTC.

This clonotype was seen only a few times. The CDR3 region has the DNA TGTGCCAGCAGTGAACAGGGGGCTGAGACTGAAGCTTTCTTT. This translates into CASSEQGAETEAFF. V usage is TRBV2 and J usage is TRBJ1-1, with 8 bases matching TRBD1. Looked up from germline, CDR1 is SNHLY and CDR2 is FYNNEI. The CDR3 runs 14 residues. The trim removed 2 bases at V and 5 bases at J, leaving 4 bases unmatched.

This clonotype appeared a few times. The chain has TRBV4-1 and TRBJ2-2, with 10 bases lining up with TRBD2. CDR3 size: 14 residues. J was trimmed by 6 bases and V by 8 bases; bases with no gene match: 6. Germline CDR1 reads MGHRA; CDR2 reads YSYEKL. In DNA, the CDR3 is TGCGCCAGCCGGCTCGGGACTAGCGCCGGGGAGCTGTTTTTT. Translated: CASRLGTSAGELFF.

Only a few counts were recorded for this clonotype. CDR3 in amino acids: CASSPPVIQVLKYF. The CDR3 DNA is TGTGCCAGCTCACCACCGGTAATACAGGTCCTAAAGTACTTC. The J gene is TRBJ2-7, the V gene TRBV18; D perhaps matches TRBD1 (5 bases). CDR1 KGHSH and CDR2 LQKENI come from the germline V gene. Trimming cost V 0 bases and J 11 bases, with 17 bases left between them. The CDR3 sequence is 14 residues long. The variable domain in full, with the rest retrieved from reference TRBV18 and TRBJ2-7, is NAGVMQNPRHLVRRRGQEARLRCSPMKGHSHVYWYRQLPEEGLKFMVYLQKENIIDESGMPKERFSAEFPKEGPSILRIQQVVRGDSAAYFCASSPPVIQVLKYFGPGTRLTVT.

Only a few counts were recorded for this clonotype. This chain uses TRBV2 with TRBJ1-2; unclear D gene. CDR1 and CDR2 (germline): SNHLY, FYNNEI. The CDR3 contains 11 residues. Trimming stripped 7 bases from V and 3 bases from J, with 6 bases between. This CDR3 is CASKNYYGYTF. The CDR3 bases are TGTGCCAGCAAAAATTACTATGGCTACACCTTC.

This clonotype was recorded only once. The chain couples TRBV28 to TRBJ2-2; D is possibly TRBD1 (6 bases). Germline V gives CDR1 MDHEN, CDR2 SYDVKM. This CDR3 comprises 16 residues. V lost 4 bases and J 2 bases, leaving 14 bases between the germline ends. The CDR3 loop reads CASSYRNRVNTGELFF. Here the CDR3 DNA reads TGTGCCAGCAGTTACCGGAACAGGGTAAACACCGGGGAGCTGTTTTTT.

The V and J genes are TRBV5-4 and TRBJ2-6; perhaps TRBD1 as D (6 bases). Germline V gene data show CDR1 as SGHNT and CDR2 as YYREEE (reference sequence). There are 18 residues in the CDR3. V lost 0 bases to trimming and J lost 0 bases, with 13 bases between them. CDR3 DNA: TGTGCCAGCAGCTTGGTGGGGCAGGGGAGCTCTGGGGCCAACGTCCTGACTTTC. This codes for CASSLVGQGSSGANVLTF.

The chain joins TRBV29-1 to TRBJ2-7, with 12 bases lining up with TRBD2. The V segment lost 5 bases and the J segment 0 bases; nucleotides outside the gene matches: 2. CDR3 length: 14 residues. Looked up from germline, CDR1 is SQVTM and CDR2 is ANQGSEA. Here the CDR3 reads CSVRTSGTSYEQYF. CDR3 bases: TGCAGCGTTCGGACTAGCGGGACCTCCTACGAGCAGTACTTC.

This clonotype was seen at least ten times. The gene calls are TRBV28 and TRBJ2-7, with 8 bases aligning to TRBD1. The CDR3 runs 17 residues. V was clipped by 7 bases and J by 0 bases; unmatched bases: 14. Germline V gene lookup returns CDR1 MDHEN and CDR2 SYDVKM. The CDR3 coding sequence is TGTGCCAGCACCCCGACCCCGGGACAGGAGCGCTCCTACGAGCAGTACGTC. It specifies CASTPTPGQERSYEQYV.

This clonotype occurred many times. The V and J genes are TRBV20-1 and TRBJ2-3; possible D gene TRBD2, 7 bases. This CDR3 has 16 amino acids. V was cut by 4 bases and J by 3 bases, with 20 bases left in between. Germline CDR1 reads DFQATT; CDR2 reads SNEGSKA (reference sequence). In nucleotides, the CDR3 is TGCAGTGCTAATTTGATTGGGAGGGGGGGTACAGATACGCAGTATTTT. Its translation is CSANLIGRGGTDTQYF.

This clonotype was found many times. V and J are TRBV28 and TRBJ1-2; D not certain. The germline gives CDR1 MDHEN, CDR2 SYDVKM. This CDR3 is 11 amino acids long. The V gene lost 7 bases and the J gene lost 4 bases, with 7 bases spanning the gap. CDR3 sequence reads: CASTSFYGYTF. The CDR3 DNA follows: TGTGCCAGCACCTCCTTCTATGGCTACACCTTC.

This clonotype was recorded a few times. The rearrangement links TRBV6-2 or TRBV6-3 to TRBJ2-7; possibly TRBD2 for D (6 bases). CDR3 size: 16 residues. CDR1 and CDR2 (germline): MNHEY, SVGEGT. Trimming left V 6 bases short and J 6 bases short, with 24 bases between. The CDR3 sequence is CASSKARLTRDGEQYF. The CDR3 DNA is TGTGCCAGCAGCAAAGCCCGACTGACTAGGGATGGCGAGCAGTACTTC.

This clonotype was recorded many times. The V gene is TRBV3-1, the J gene TRBJ2-1, with 7 bases lining up with TRBD2. In germline, CDR1 is LGHDT, CDR2 YNNKEL (reference sequence). Trimming took 0 bases from V and 4 from J; bases not matched to a gene: 6. The CDR3 has 16 amino acids. The CDR3 protein is CASSQDAPSGYNEQFF. The CDR3 nucleotides are TGTGCCAGCAGCCAAGACGCGCCTAGCGGATACAATGAGCAGTTCTTC.

The CDR3 DNA follows: TGTGCCAGCAGCCAAGGACTAGCAGACAATGAGCAGTTCTTC. This translates into CASSQGLADNEQFF. The chain joins TRBV7-2 to TRBJ2-1, with 8 bases aligning to TRBD2. The germline gives CDR1 SGHTA, CDR2 FQGNSA. The V gene end was trimmed by 5 bases and the J gene end by 5 bases; junction bases not matched to a gene: 5. CDR3 length: 14 residues. Based on the CDR3 plus reference TRBV7-2 and TRBJ2-1, the full variable domain is GAGVSQSPSNKVTEKGKDVELRCDPISGHTALYWYRQSLGQGLEFLIYFQGNSAPDKSGLPSDRFSAERTGGSVSTLTIQRTQQEDSAVYLCASSQGLADNEQFFGPGTRLTVL.

In its sample, this clonotype was seen a few times. The rearrangement uses TRBV4-3 and TRBJ1-6; perhaps TRBD1 as D (5 bases). The CDR3 spans 16 residues. From germline, CDR1 is LGHNA and CDR2 YSLEER. V was shortened by 0 bases and J by 5 bases, with 11 bases between the two germline ends. DNA for the CDR3: TGCGCCAGCAGCCAAGAGTCCGGACACAATAATTCACCCCTCCACTTT. This encodes CASSQESGHNNSPLHF.

The gene calls are TRBV4-1 and TRBJ2-5; D not resolved. This CDR3 has 14 residues. Trimming pared 1 base from V and 1 base from J, leaving 7 bases between. Germline CDR1 MGHRA, CDR2 YSYEKL. DNA for the CDR3: TGCGCCAGCAGCCAAGTTGGCCTCCAAGAGACCCAGTACTTC. Its translation is CASSQVGLQETQYF.

Only a few counts were recorded for this clonotype. The chain uses TRBV9 and TRBJ1-2; the D is unclear. The CDR3 length is 13 residues. V lost 0 bases and J lost 4, with 7 bases in between. Germline values: CDR1 SGDLS, CDR2 YYNGEE. The CDR3 nucleotides read TGTGCCAGCAGCGTAGCTACCGTCTATGGCTACACCTTC. Translated: CASSVATVYGYTF.

This clonotype was seen only a few times. The gene calls are TRBV6-6 and TRBJ1-4; TRBD1 is a possible D gene (5 bases). Germline V gives CDR1 MNHNY, CDR2 SVGAGI (reference sequence). The ends were cut back, 2 bases at V and 0 bases at J, with 19 bases in the middle. CDR3 length equals 19 residues. Written as DNA, the CDR3 is TGTGCCAGCAGTTACAGCCAGTCCTCTGTGGGGGCAACTAATGAAAAACTGTTTTTT. Its translation: CASSYSQSSVGATNEKLFF.